The 32 T cell receptor beta chains below all came from one sample that was sequenced in a study of STAT3 mutations in large granular lymphocyte leukemia. Profiled with immunoSEQ multiplex PCR; TCRdb holds only in-frame clones, not every one. Of fewer than 7,500 clones listed, about a third are singletons. General study results and limits: Every T-cell large granular lymphocyte leukemia patient had at least one immunodominant TCR beta clonotype.

Which antigens these TCRs recognize remains unknown. The sequenced material came from peripheral blood mononuclear cells. The receptors shown here come from a woman aged 40 to 49 with T-cell large granular lymphocyte leukemia. Some clones in this sample may be carry-over from other donors' samples.

V and J are TRBV5-6 and TRBJ2-5; D ambiguous. The CDR3 is made up of 13 amino acids. CDR1 is SGHDT, CDR2 YYEEEE, per germline. The germline V and J ends were trimmed by 4 bases and 2 bases, with 9 bases remaining between them. The CDR3 is CASSRVSQETQYF. The CDR3, as DNA: TGTGCCAGCAGCCGAGTCAGTCAAGAGACCCAGTACTTC.

V is TRBV5-3 and J is TRBJ1-1, with D unresolved. TRBV5-3 is an ORF, and what it does is uncertain. V was pared by 7 bases and J by 0 bases, with 7 bases between. The CDR3 contains 12 residues. The CDR3 DNA is TGTGCCAGATTCGGGGTGAACACTGAAGCTTTCTTT. Translating gives CARFGVNTEAFF.

This clone was observed a single time. V is TRBV4-2 and J is TRBJ2-1, with TRBD2 identical over 8 bases. V was clipped by 4 bases and J by 7 bases; unmatched bases: 6. The CDR3 loop spans 14 amino acids. Germline V gene sequence: CDR1 LGHNA, CDR2 YNFKEQ. Written as DNA, the CDR3 is TGTGCCAGCAGCCCCCCGTCGGGAGGGAATGAGCAGTTCTTC. Its translation is CASSPPSGGNEQFF.

In DNA form, the CDR3 reads TGTGCCATCACTACAGACAGGGGAAACTATGGCTACACCTTC. It yields the protein CAITTDRGNYGYTF. The chain has TRBV10-3 and TRBJ1-2, with 8 positions matching TRBD1. Germline assignment: CDR1 ENHRY and CDR2 SYGVKD. Germline trimming cut 7 bases from V and 2 bases from J; bases unmatched to any gene: 6. This CDR3 region has 14 residues.

This clone was detected a few times. The V call is TRBV28, the J call TRBJ2-1; the D is unclear. Trimming removed 1 base from V and 0 bases from J, with 7 bases in between. The germline CDR1 and CDR2 sequences are MDHEN and SYDVKM. CDR3 length: 15 residues. The CDR3 DNA reads as TGTGCCAGCAGTTTATTAGTGGGCTCCTACAATGAGCAGTTCTTC. Translated: CASSLLVGSYNEQFF.

The V call is TRBV4-2, the J call TRBJ2-6, with D possibly TRBD2 on 6 matching bases. CDR3 length: 16 amino acids. In germline, CDR1 is LGHNA, CDR2 YNFKEQ. Trimming removed 0 bases at V and 0 bases at J, with 6 bases between. CDR3 sequence (DNA): TGTGCCAGCAGCCAAGAAGCGGGCTCTGGGGCCAACGTCCTGACTTTC. Its protein is CASSQEAGSGANVLTF.

In its sample, this clone is large (0.1 to 1%). CDR3: CASSGLGTLVGNEQFF. CDR3 DNA sequence: TGTGCCAGCAGCGGATTAGGGACGTTGGTAGGGAATGAGCAGTTCTTC. The chain combines TRBV9 with TRBJ2-1; D possibly uses TRBD1 or TRBD2 (5 bases each). In germline, CDR1 is SGDLS, CDR2 YYNGEE. V was pared by 3 bases and J by 7 bases, with 20 bases between. The CDR3 length is 16 residues.

The table lists this clone with a few counts. The V gene is TRBV6-6, the J gene TRBJ2-7; 7 bases fit TRBD1. Per the germline V gene, CDR1 is MNHNY and CDR2 is SVGAGI (reference sequence). The CDR3 length is 12 residues. Germline trimming cut 6 bases from V and 5 bases from J; bases unmatched to any gene: 4. The CDR3 region has the DNA TGTGCCAGCAGCCTCACAGGGGACGAGCAGTACTTC. Protein sequence: CASSLTGDEQYF.

This clone has just one count. This chain joins TRBV7-9 and TRBJ2-2; TRBD1 matches at 8 bases. Germline values: CDR1 SEHNR, CDR2 FQNEAQ (reference sequence). The CDR3 has 12 amino acids. V gave up 2 bases and J gave up 13 bases; unmatched junction bases: 3. The CDR3 nucleotides read TGTGCCAGCAGCTTAAATGGACAGGGGCTGTTTTTT. This sequence encodes CASSLNGQGLFF. Filled out from reference TRBV7-9 and TRBJ2-2, the complete variable domain reads DTGVSQNPRHKITKRGQNVTFRCDPISEHNRLYWYRQTLGQGPEFLTYFQNEAQLEKSRLLSDRFSAERPKGSFSTLEIQRTEQGDSAMYLCASSLNGQGLFFGEGSRLTVL.

This clone was found a few times. The chain is built from TRBV30 and TRBJ1-1; 8 positions agree with TRBD1. CDR1 is GTSNPN and CDR2 is SVGIG in the germline V gene (reference sequence). V lost 4 bases and J lost 6; bases outside the gene matches: 7. The CDR3 is 13 residues long. The CDR3 nucleotides read TGTGCCTGGACAAGGCAGGGGGCACCTGAAGCTTTCTTT. Translation: CAWTRQGAPEAFF.

This clone has more than one count but fewer than ten. The chain employs TRBV19 and TRBJ2-7; D possibly uses TRBD1 or TRBD2 (5 bases each). The CDR3 is 14 residues long. Germline V lookup: CDR1 LNHDA, CDR2 SQIVND (reference sequence). Deletions cut 4 bases from V and 3 bases from J, with 13 bases between. The CDR3 DNA sequence: TGTGCCAGTAGTACGACCGGGACCCACTACGAGCAGTACTTC. Its protein product is CASSTTGTHYEQYF.

This clone was counted a few times. J is TRBJ1-6 and V is TRBV10-3, with D possibly being TRBD1 (6 bases). V was cut by 3 bases and J by 5 bases, with 11 bases left in between. Germline loops: CDR1 ENHRY, CDR2 SYGVKD. The CDR3 is 15 residues long. The CDR3 DNA reads TGTGCCATCAGTGAAGGGGGTAGGAATAATTCACCCCTCCACTTT. It translates to CAISEGGRNNSPLHF.

This clone appeared a few times. V gene TRBV6-1 combines with J gene TRBJ1-1, with D unclear. Germline CDR1 is MNHNS and CDR2 is SASEGT. The CDR3 consists of 10 residues. Trimming took 7 bases from V and 11 from J, leaving 11 bases between them. CDR3 in amino acids: CASNVGVAFF. The CDR3 region has the DNA TGTGCCAGCAATGTGGGTGTGGCTTTCTTT.

CDR3 DNA: TGTGCCACCAGCGCTAGGACGGATATTTTCAATCAGCCCCAGCATTTT. Encoded protein: CATSARTDIFNQPQHF. The V gene is TRBV15, the J gene TRBJ1-5; no clear D gene. The germline V and J ends were trimmed by 5 bases and 3 bases, with 17 bases remaining between them. This CDR3 has 16 residues. Germline-derived CDR1 and CDR2 are LNHNV and YYDKDF (reference sequence).

This clone was recorded a few times. The chain employs TRBV7-9 and TRBJ1-1; weak D call: TRBD1 (5 bases). This CDR3 has 14 amino acids. The germline V gene has CDR1 SEHNR and CDR2 FQNEAQ (reference sequence). V lost 0 bases to trimming and J lost 4 bases, with 9 bases between them. The CDR3: CASSLAAGGTEAFF. CDR3 nucleotide sequence: TGTGCCAGCAGCTTAGCGGCGGGGGGCACTGAAGCTTTCTTT.

The chain couples TRBV7-9 to TRBJ2-1; TRBD2 agrees at 8 bases. Germline CDR1 and CDR2: SEHNR and FQNEAQ (reference sequence). This CDR3 comprises 16 residues. Trimming removed 1 base from V and 8 bases from J; junction bases left unmatched: 10. CDR3 DNA sequence: TGTGCCAGCAGCTTAGGGCTAGGACTAGCATCCGATGAGCAGTTCTTC. It translates to CASSLGLGLASDEQFF.

The chain joins TRBV5-5 to TRBJ1-5; D ambiguous. CDR1 and CDR2 from the germline V gene are SGHKS and YYEKEE (reference sequence). The CDR3 sequence is 15 residues long. The V and J ends lost 1 base and 0 bases respectively, with 8 bases between them. The CDR3 DNA sequence: TGTGCCAGCAGCTTGAGTCAGAATAGCAATCAGCCCCAGCATTTT. Amino acid sequence: CASSLSQNSNQPQHF. The whole variable domain, filled in from reference TRBV5-5 and TRBJ1-5, reads DAGVTQSPTHLIKTRGQQVTLRCSPISGHKSVSWYQQVLGQGPQFIFQYYEKEERGRGNFPDRFSARQFPNYSSELNVNALLLGDSALYLCASSLSQNSNQPQHFGDGTRLSIL.

The chain recombines TRBV19 with TRBJ1-2; 7 bases match TRBD1. CDR1 is LNHDA, CDR2 SQIVND, per germline (reference sequence). The junction had 4 bases not matched to a gene; V was cut back by 5 bases and J by 4 bases. The CDR3 totals 13 residues. The CDR3: CASSPTGAYGYTF. As DNA, the CDR3 is TGTGCCAGTAGTCCCACAGGGGCCTATGGCTACACCTTC.

The rearrangement uses TRBV18 and TRBJ1-3, with no clear D. Trimming cost V 5 bases and J 4 bases, with 12 bases left between them. From germline, CDR1 is KGHSH and CDR2 LQKENI. There are 14 residues in the CDR3. Written as DNA, the CDR3 is TGTGCCAGCTCAGGAGCGCTGGTCGGAAACACCATATATTTT. Amino acid sequence: CASSGALVGNTIYF.

This sequence joins TRBV27 and TRBJ1-1; TRBD1 matches at 9 bases. The CDR3 runs to 17 residues. V was clipped by 6 bases and J by 5 bases; unmatched bases: 16. The germline V gene encodes CDR1 MNHEY and CDR2 SMNVEV (reference sequence). CDR3 sequence (DNA): TGTGCCAGCAGCTTAGTTGGCCACACAGGGGGCGCGACTGAAGCTTTCTTT. This gives the protein CASSLVGHTGGATEAFF.

This clone appeared a few times. For the CDR3, the DNA is TGCGCCAGCAGCCAAGGCGCTCAAATCTACGAGCAGTACTTC. Translated: CASSQGAQIYEQYF. This chain links TRBV4-1 with TRBJ2-7, with unresolved D. The germline V gene has CDR1 MGHRA and CDR2 YSYEKL. The CDR3 extends over 14 amino acids. V was clipped by 1 base and J by 3 bases, with 10 bases between them.

The chain combines TRBV25-1 with TRBJ1-4; unclear D gene. Trimming took off 4 bases at V and 8 bases at J, with 11 bases between the two ends. Germline CDR1 reads MGHDK; CDR2 reads SYGVNS. The CDR3 runs 13 residues. In DNA form, the CDR3 reads TGTGCCAGCAGTGGACCCTCGCCCGAAAAACTGTTTTTT. The encoded protein is CASSGPSPEKLFF.

The chain has TRBV2 and TRBJ2-3; perhaps TRBD2 as D (6 bases). The length of the CDR3 is 15 residues. Germline CDR1 SNHLY, CDR2 FYNNEI. V gave up 6 bases and J gave up 6 bases, with 19 bases separating them. The CDR3 region has the DNA TGTGCCAGCAGAGTACTAGCACTCTCGGGGGATACGCAGTATTTT. This sequence encodes CASRVLALSGDTQYF.

This sequence joins TRBV7-2 and TRBJ1-6; D possibly corresponds to TRBD1 (5 bases). The CDR3 loop spans 14 amino acids. V was clipped by 2 bases and J by 9 bases, with 11 bases between them. Germline CDR1 reads SGHTA; CDR2 reads FQGNSA. CDR3 nucleotide sequence: TGTGCCAGCAGCTTATCTGGGGGACCTTCACCCCTCCACTTT. Protein sequence: CASSLSGGPSPLHF.

This clone appeared a few times. This chain joins TRBV7-8 and TRBJ1-1; no clear D gene. The CDR3 runs 14 residues. Trimming shortened V by 1 base and J by 1 base, and 7 bases separated the two germline ends. The germline gives CDR1 SGHVS, CDR2 FQNEAQ. CDR3 nucleotide sequence: TGTGCCAGCAGCTTAGGGGCGGGGAACACTGAAGCTTTCTTT. It is translated as CASSLGAGNTEAFF.

V gene TRBV5-1 combines with J gene TRBJ2-2, with 11 positions matching TRBD2. CDR1 and CDR2 (germline): SGHRS, YFSETQ. CDR3 length: 16 residues. V gave up 4 bases and J gave up 4 bases; unmatched junction bases: 6. CDR3 bases: TGCGCCAGCAGCGCGGGACTAGCGGAGTCCACCGGGGAGCTGTTTTTT. Amino acid sequence: CASSAGLAESTGELFF. The full variable domain, its missing parts supplied by reference TRBV5-1 and TRBJ2-2, is KAGVTQTPRYLIKTRGQQVTLSCSPISGHRSVSWYQQTPGQGLQFLFEYFSETQRNKGNFPGRFSGRQFSNSRSEMNVSTLELGDSALYLCASSAGLAESTGELFFGEGSRLTVL.

This clone was seen only a few times. DNA of the CDR3: TGTGCCAGCAGCTTAGTCCCTGTCAGGGGCAGTCTCGGCTATGGCTACACCTTC. Translated: CASSLVPVRGSLGYGYTF. The chain combines TRBV7-9 with TRBJ1-2, with D maybe TRBD1 (6 bases). Per germline, CDR1 SEHNR and CDR2 FQNEAQ (reference sequence). This CDR3 is 18 amino acids long. Trimming took off 1 base at V and 4 bases at J, with 22 bases between the two ends.

The rearrangement links TRBV4-1 to TRBJ1-2; no firm D call. Germline V gene lookup returns CDR1 MGHRA and CDR2 YSYEKL. Trimming took off 0 bases at V and 0 bases at J, with 8 bases between the two ends. This CDR3 is built from 15 residues. The CDR3 nucleotides are TGCGCCAGCAGCCAAGAACAGACCACTAACTATGGCTACACCTTC. The encoded protein is CASSQEQTTNYGYTF.

The V and J genes are TRBV5-6 and TRBJ2-3; D is unclear. Trimming removed 2 bases from V and 6 bases from J, with 16 bases in between. The CDR3 is 15 amino acids. Germline CDR1 reads SGHDT; CDR2 reads YYEEEE. For the CDR3, the DNA is TGTGCCAGCAGCTTTATTGATTCTCCCGGCGATACGCAGTATTTT. Protein product: CASSFIDSPGDTQYF.

This clone was detected only a few times. The chain is built from TRBV5-3 and TRBJ1-2; unclear D gene. TRBV5-3 is known as an ORF, though its function is uncertain. V was pared by 1 base and J by 10 bases, with 11 bases between. This CDR3 region has 12 residues. The CDR3 bases are TGTGCCAGAAGCTTGAGACCGGTAATCTACACCTTC. It is translated as CARSLRPVIYTF.

In this sample, this clone turned up a few times. The chain recombines TRBV15 with TRBJ2-3; perhaps D is TRBD1 or TRBD2 (5 bases each). Germline CDR1 and CDR2: LNHNV and YYDKDF (reference sequence). The V end lost 1 base, the J end lost 9 bases, and 14 bases lay between the germline ends. The CDR3 has 14 amino acids. The CDR3 is CATSRGIAEGTQYF. Here the CDR3 DNA reads TGTGCCACCAGCAGAGGGATAGCCGAGGGGACGCAGTATTTT. Full variable domain (outside the CDR3, taken from reference TRBV15 and TRBJ2-3): DAMVIQNPRYQVTQFGKPVTLSCSQTLNHNVMYWYQQKSSQAPKLLFHYYDKDFNNEADTPDNFQSRRPNTSFCFLDIRSPGLGDTAMYLCATSRGIAEGTQYFGPGTRLTVL.

This clone was recorded a few times. This rearrangement joins TRBV11-2 to TRBJ2-7; perhaps D is TRBD1 or TRBD2 (6 bases each). V was cut by 5 bases and J by 5 bases, with 19 bases left in between. This CDR3 contains 15 residues. The germline V gene has CDR1 SGHAT and CDR2 FQNNGV. CDR3 nucleotides: TGTGCCAGCAGCCCTGAGTCGACGGGGGCCCACGAGCAGTACTTC. This translates into CASSPESTGAHEQYF.